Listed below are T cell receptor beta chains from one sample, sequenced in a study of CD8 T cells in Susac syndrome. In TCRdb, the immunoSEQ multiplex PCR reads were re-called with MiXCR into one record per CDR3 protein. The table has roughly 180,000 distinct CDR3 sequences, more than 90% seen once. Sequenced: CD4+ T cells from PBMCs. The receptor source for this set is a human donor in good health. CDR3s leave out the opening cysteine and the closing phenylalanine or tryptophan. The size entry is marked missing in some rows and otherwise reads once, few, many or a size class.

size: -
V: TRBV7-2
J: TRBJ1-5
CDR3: ASSLVYDRYQPQH

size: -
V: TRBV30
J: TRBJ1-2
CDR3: AWSVGRQGVGYGYT

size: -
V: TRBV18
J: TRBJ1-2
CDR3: ASSPESNYGYT

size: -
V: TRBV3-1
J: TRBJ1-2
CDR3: ASSPGQRNYGYT

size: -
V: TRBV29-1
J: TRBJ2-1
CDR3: SVEGHLNEQF

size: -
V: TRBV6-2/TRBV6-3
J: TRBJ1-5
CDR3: ASGGEGGRQPQH

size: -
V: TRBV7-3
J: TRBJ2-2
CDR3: ASSLLGTGTGELF

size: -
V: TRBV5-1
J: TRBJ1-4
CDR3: ASSFSATNEKLF

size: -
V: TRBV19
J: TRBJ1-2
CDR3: ASSVTGTGGANGYT

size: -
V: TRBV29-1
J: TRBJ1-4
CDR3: SFNRGVNEKLF

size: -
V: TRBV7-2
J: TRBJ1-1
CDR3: ASSLGTVNTEAF

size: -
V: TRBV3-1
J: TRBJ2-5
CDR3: ASSQPSGLRYQETQY

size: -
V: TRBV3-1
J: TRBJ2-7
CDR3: ASSQDEGALEQY

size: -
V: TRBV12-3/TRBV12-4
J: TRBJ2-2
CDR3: ASLGRLAGELF

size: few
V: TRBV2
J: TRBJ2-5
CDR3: ASSEALGRPETQY

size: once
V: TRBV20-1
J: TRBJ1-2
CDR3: SAPAQGGNGYT

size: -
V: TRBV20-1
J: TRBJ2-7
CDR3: SARDISGGALEQY

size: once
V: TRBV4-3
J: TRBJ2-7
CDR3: ASSRDLKQAEQY

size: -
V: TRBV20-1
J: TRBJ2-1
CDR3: SAHEGTSNEQF

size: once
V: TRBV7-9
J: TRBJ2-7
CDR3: ASSWTGRPYEQY